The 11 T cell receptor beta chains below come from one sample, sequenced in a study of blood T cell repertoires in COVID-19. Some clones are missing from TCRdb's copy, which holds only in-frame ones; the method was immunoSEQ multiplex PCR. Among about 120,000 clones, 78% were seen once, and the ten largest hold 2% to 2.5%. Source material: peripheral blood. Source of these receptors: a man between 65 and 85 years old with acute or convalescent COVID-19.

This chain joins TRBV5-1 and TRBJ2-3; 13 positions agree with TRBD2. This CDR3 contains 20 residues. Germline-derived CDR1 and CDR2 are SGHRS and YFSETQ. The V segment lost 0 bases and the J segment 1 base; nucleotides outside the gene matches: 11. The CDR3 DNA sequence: TGCGCCAGCAGCTTGGTTGCAGTAGGGACTAGCGGGGCCGGCACAGATACGCAGTATTTT. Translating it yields CASSLVAVGTSGAGTDTQYF.

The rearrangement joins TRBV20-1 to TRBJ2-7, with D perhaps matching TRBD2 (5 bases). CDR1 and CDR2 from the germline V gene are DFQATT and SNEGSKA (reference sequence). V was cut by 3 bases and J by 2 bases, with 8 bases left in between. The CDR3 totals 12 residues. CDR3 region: CSASTRAYEQYF. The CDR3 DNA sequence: TGCAGTGCTAGTACGCGGGCCTACGAGCAGTACTTC.

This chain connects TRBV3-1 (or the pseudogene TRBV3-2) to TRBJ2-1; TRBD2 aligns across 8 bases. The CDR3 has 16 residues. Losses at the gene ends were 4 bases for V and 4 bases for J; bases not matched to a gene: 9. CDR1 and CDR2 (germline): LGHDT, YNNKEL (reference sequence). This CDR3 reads CASSPSVAGKYNEQFF. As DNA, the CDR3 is TGTGCCAGCAGCCCCAGTGTAGCGGGGAAGTACAATGAGCAGTTCTTC.

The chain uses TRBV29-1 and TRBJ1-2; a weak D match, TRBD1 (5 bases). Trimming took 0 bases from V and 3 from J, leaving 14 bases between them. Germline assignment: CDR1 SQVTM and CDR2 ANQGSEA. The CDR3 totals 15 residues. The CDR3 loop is CSVEDPGSKDYGYTF. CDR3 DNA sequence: TGCAGCGTTGAAGATCCAGGGTCCAAGGACTATGGCTACACCTTC.

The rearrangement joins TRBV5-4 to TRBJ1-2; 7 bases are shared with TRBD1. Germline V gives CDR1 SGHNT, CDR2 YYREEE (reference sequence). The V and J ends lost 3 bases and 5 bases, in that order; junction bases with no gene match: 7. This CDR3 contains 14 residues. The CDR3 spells CASSSDRRSYGYTF. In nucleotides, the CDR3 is TGTGCCAGCAGCTCGGACAGGAGATCTTATGGCTACACCTTC.

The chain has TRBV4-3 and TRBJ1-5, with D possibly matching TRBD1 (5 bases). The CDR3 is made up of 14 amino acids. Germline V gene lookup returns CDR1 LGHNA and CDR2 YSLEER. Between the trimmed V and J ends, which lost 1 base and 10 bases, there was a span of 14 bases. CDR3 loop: CASSQAPQGLPQHF. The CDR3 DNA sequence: TGCGCCAGCAGCCAAGCCCCTCAGGGCTTACCCCAGCATTTT.

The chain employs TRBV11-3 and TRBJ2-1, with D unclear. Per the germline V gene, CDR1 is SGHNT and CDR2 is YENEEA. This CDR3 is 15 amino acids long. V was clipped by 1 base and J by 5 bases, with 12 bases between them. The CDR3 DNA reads TGTGCCAGCAGCTTAGCGAGTTTTCCTAACAATGAGCAGTTCTTC. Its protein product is CASSLASFPNNEQFF.

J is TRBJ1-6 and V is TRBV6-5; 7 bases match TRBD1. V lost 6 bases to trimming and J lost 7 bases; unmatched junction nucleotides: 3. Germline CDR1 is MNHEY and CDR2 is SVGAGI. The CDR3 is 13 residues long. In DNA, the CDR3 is TGTGCCAGCAGCTGGGACAGCAATTCACCCCTCCACTTT. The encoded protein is CASSWDSNSPLHF.

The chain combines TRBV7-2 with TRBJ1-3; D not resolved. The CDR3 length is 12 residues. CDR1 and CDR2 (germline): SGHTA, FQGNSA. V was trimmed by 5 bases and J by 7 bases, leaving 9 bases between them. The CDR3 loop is CASSPPLNTIYF. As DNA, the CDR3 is TGTGCCAGCAGCCCCCCCTTGAACACCATATATTTT. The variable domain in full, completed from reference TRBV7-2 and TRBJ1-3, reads GAGVSQSPSNKVTEKGKDVELRCDPISGHTALYWYRQSLGQGLEFLIYFQGNSAPDKSGLPSDRFSAERTGGSVSTLTIQRTQQEDSAVYLCASSPPLNTIYFGEGSWLTVV.

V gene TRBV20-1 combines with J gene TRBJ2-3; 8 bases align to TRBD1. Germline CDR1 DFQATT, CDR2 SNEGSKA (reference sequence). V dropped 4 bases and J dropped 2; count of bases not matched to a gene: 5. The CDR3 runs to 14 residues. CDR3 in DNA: TGCAGTGCTACTGACAGGGGAAACACAGATACGCAGTATTTT. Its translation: CSATDRGNTDTQYF.

The CDR3 loop reads CASSLMGGSGYTF. CDR3 coding DNA: TGTGCCAGCAGTTTAATGGGAGGGTCTGGCTACACCTTC. This rearrangement joins TRBV28 to TRBJ1-2; no clear D. CDR3 length: 13 residues. CDR1 MDHEN and CDR2 SYDVKM come from the germline V gene. V lost 2 bases to trimming and J lost 7 bases, with 11 bases between them.